This TCR beta chain was profiled in a study of blood T cell repertoires in COVID-19. Study details: Acute-phase and convalescent COVID-19 samples originated in the United States, Italy and Spain. Sources were T cells, B-cell-depleted T cells, or PBMCs; the material itself was cDNA or gDNA.

Trimming shortened V by 0 bases and J by 2 bases, and 14 bases separated the two germline ends. The CDR3 runs 16 residues. The germline V gene encodes CDR1 SGHRS and CDR2 YFSETQ. Per the study methods: Using reference gene primer amplification, nucleated cell counts were estimated. Sequenced by immunoSEQ multiplex PCR; TCRdb stores in-frame clones only, minus some. Clone size and V and J calls were adopted from that table, with D and trimming inferred from the DNA. The top ten hold over 15% of the sample, which has more than 45,000 clones, 83% seen once. This TCR came from a middle-aged man with acute or convalescent COVID-19. The chain is built from TRBV5-1 and TRBJ1-2, with a tentative D call TRBD1 (6 bases). The sample consisted of peripheral blood. The chain's CDR3 is CASSLADSFINYGYTF. As DNA, the CDR3 is TGCGCCAGCAGCTTGGCGGACAGCTTTATAAACTATGGCTACACCTTC.